This T cell receptor (beta chain) was documented in a study of neurological immune-mediated disorders. General study findings and limits: HTLV-1-associated myelopathy led in TCR clonal expansion, while multiple sclerosis ranked lowest, below healthy controls.

5'RACE with 10-nucleotide random UMIs generated the cDNA. TCRdb reprocessed the 5' RACE reads with MiXCR, giving one entry per CDR3 protein. The sample contains fewer than 20,000 distinct CDR3 sequences, roughly 14% of which appear only once. Comments on this clonotype: Its specificity is not known.

The ends lost 0 bases at V and 5 bases at J; junction bases unmatched: 3. This CDR3 comprises 16 residues. The germline gives CDR1 SGHRS, CDR2 YFSETQ. The chain combines TRBV5-1 with TRBJ1-6; 9 nucleotides agree with TRBD1. This sequence was found in a man between 60 and 75 years old with HTLV-1-associated myelopathy (HAM/TSP). Sequencing was carried out using PBMCs. CDR3 sequence reads: CASSLDGQGNNSPLHF. Written as DNA, the CDR3 is TGCGCCAGCAGCTTGGACGGACAGGGGAATAATTCACCCCTCCACTTT.